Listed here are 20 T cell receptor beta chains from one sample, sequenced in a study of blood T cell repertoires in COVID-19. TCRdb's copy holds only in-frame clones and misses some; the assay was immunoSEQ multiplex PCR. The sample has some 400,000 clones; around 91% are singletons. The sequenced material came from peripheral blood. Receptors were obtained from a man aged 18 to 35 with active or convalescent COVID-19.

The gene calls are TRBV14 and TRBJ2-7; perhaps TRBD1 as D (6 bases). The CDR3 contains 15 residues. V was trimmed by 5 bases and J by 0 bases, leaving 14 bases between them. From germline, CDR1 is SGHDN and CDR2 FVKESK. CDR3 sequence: CASSLRQGISYEQYF. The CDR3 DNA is TGTGCCAGCAGCTTGCGGCAGGGGATCTCCTACGAGCAGTACTTC.

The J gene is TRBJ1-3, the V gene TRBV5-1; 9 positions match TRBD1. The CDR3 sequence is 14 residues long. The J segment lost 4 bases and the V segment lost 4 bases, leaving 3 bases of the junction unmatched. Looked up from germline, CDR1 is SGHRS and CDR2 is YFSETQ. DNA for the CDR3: TGCGCCAGCAGCCCCGGGACAGGGGGAAACACCATATATTTT. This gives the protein CASSPGTGGNTIYF. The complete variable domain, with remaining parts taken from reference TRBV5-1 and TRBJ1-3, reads KAGVTQTPRYLIKTRGQQVTLSCSPISGHRSVSWYQQTPGQGLQFLFEYFSETQRNKGNFPGRFSGRQFSNSRSEMNVSTLELGDSALYLCASSPGTGGNTIYFGEGSWLTVV.

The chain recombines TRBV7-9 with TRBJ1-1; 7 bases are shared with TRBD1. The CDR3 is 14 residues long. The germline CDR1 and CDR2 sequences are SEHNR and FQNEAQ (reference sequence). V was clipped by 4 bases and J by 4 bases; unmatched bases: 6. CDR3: CASSSTGIGTEAFF. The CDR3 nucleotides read TGTGCCAGCAGCTCGACAGGGATCGGCACTGAAGCTTTCTTT.

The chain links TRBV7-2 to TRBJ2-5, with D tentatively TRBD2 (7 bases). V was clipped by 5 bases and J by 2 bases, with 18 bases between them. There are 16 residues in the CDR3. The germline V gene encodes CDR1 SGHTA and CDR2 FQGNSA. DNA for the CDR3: TGTGCCAGCAGCCTCGCGGGGGCCGGCCAACAAGAGACCCAGTACTTC. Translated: CASSLAGAGQQETQYF. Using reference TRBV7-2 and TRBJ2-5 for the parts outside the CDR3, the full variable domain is GAGVSQSPSNKVTEKGKDVELRCDPISGHTALYWYRQSLGQGLEFLIYFQGNSAPDKSGLPSDRFSAERTGGSVSTLTIQRTQQEDSAVYLCASSLAGAGQQETQYFGPGTRLLVL.

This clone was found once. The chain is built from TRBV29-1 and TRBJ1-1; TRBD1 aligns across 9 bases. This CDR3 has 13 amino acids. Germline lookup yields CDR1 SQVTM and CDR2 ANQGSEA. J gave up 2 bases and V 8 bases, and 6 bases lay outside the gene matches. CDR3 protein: CSTGTGLNTEAFF. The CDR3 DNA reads TGCAGCACAGGGACAGGGCTAAACACTGAAGCTTTCTTT.

CDR3 nucleotides: TGTGCCATCAGTGACCGCGACAGGGTGTTGAACTATGGCTACACCTTC. Its translation is CAISDRDRVLNYGYTF. The V and J genes are TRBV10-3 and TRBJ1-2, with TRBD1 matching over 7 bases. From germline, CDR1 is ENHRY and CDR2 SYGVKD. J lost 2 bases, V lost 3 bases, and 9 bases had no gene match. The CDR3 totals 16 residues.

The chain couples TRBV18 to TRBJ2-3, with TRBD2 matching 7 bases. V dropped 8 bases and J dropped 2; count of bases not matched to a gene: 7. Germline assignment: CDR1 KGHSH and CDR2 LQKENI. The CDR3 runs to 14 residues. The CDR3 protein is CASRPGGSTDTQYF. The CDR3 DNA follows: TGTGCCAGCCGACCGGGGGGTTCCACAGATACGCAGTATTTT.

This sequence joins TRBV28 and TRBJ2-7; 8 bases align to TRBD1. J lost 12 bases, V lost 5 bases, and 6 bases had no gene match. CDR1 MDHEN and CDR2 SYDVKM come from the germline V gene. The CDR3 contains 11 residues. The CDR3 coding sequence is TGTGCCAGCAGTCCGGACAGGGTAAGGTACTTC. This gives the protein CASSPDRVRYF.

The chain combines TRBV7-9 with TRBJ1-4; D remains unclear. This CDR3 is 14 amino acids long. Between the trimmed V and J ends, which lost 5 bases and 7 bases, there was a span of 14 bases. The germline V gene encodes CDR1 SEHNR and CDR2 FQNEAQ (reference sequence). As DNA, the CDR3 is TGTGCCAGCAGCCGACTAACGGGCCTTGAAAAACTGTTTTTT. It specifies CASSRLTGLEKLFF.

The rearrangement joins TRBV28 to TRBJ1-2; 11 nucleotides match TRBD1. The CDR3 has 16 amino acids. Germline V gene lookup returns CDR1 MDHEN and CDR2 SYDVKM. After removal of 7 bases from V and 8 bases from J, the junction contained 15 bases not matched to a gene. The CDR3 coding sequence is TGTGCCAGCAAGATAGTCCCTGGACAGGGGGCAATAGGCTACACCTTC. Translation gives CASKIVPGQGAIGYTF.

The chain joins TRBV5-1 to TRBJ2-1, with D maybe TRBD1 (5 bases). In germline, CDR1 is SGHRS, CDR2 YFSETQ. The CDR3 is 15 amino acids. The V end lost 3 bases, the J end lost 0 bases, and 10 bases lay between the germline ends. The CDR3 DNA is TGCGCCAGCAGCTGGGGCCCCGGCTCCTACAATGAGCAGTTCTTC. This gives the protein CASSWGPGSYNEQFF.

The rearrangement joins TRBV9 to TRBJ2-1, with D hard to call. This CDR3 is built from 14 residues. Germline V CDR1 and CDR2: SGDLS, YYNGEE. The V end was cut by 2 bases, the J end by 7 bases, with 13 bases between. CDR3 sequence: CASSVVSSENEQFF. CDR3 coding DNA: TGTGCCAGCAGCGTTGTGTCTTCTGAGAATGAGCAGTTCTTC. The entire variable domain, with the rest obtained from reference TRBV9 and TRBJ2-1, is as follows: DSGVTQTPKHLITATGQRVTLRCSPRSGDLSVYWYQQSLDQGLQFLIQYYNGEERAKGNILERFSAQQFPDLHSELNLSSLELGDSALYFCASSVVSSENEQFFGPGTRLTVL.

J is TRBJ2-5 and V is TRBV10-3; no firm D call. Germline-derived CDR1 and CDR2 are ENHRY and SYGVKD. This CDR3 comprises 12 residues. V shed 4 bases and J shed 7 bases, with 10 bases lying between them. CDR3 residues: CAISGESGTQYF. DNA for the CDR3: TGTGCCATCAGTGGCGAATCGGGGACCCAGTACTTC.

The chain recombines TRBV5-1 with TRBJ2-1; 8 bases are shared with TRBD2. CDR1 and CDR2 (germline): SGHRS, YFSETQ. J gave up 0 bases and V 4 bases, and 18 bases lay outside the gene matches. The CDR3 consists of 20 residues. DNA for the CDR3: TGCGCCAGCAGCGCGGACAGCCGGGTCGGGAGGGGGAGCTCCTACAATGAGCAGTTCTTC. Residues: CASSADSRVGRGSSYNEQFF.

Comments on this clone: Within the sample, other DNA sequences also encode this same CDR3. CDR3: CASSLVVAGGYNEQFF. DNA of the CDR3: TGCGCCAGCAGCTTGGTTGTAGCGGGGGGATACAATGAGCAGTTCTTC. The J gene is TRBJ2-1, the V gene TRBV5-1; TRBD2 aligns across 10 bases. J was trimmed by 4 bases and V by 0 bases; bases with no gene match: 4. The V gene's germline CDR1 is SGHRS and CDR2 YFSETQ. CDR3 length equals 16 residues.

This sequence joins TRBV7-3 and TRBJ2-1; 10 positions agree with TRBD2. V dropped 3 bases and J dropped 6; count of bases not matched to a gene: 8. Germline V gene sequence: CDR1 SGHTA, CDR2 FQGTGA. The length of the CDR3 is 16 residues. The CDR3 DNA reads TGTGCCAGCAGCTTCCGAGCGGGAGGGATCGGCAATGAGCAGTTCTTC. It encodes CASSFRAGGIGNEQFF.

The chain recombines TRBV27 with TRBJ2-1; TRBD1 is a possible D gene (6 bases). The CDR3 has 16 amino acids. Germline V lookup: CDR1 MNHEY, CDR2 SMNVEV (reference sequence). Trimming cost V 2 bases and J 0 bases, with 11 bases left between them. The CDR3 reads CASSLNRDISYNEQFF. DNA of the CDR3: TGTGCCAGCAGTTTAAACAGGGATATCTCCTACAATGAGCAGTTCTTC.

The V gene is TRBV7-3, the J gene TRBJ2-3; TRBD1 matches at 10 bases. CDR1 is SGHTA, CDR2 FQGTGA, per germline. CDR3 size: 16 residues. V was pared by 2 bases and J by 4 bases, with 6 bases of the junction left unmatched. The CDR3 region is CASSLGTGVIADTQYF. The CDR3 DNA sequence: TGTGCCAGCAGCTTAGGGACAGGGGTTATCGCAGATACGCAGTATTTT.

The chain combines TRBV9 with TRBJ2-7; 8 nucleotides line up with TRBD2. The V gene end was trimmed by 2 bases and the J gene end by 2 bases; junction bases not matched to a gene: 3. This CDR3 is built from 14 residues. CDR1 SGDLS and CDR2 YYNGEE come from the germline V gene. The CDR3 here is CASSVSGGPYEQYF. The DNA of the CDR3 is TGTGCCAGCAGCGTTTCGGGAGGGCCCTACGAGCAGTACTTC.

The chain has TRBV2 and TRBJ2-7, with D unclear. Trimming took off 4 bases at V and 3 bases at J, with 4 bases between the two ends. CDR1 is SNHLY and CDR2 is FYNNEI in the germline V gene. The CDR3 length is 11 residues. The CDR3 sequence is CASSVDYEQYF. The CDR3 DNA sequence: TGTGCCAGCAGTGTAGACTACGAGCAGTACTTC.